This TCR beta chain was obtained from a study of blood T cell repertoires in COVID-19. Study context: Whether acute or convalescent, the COVID-19 samples came from the United States, Italy and Spain.

In the authors' methods: For nucleated cells, counts were estimated from reference gene primer amplification. Sequencing used immunoSEQ multiplex PCR; TCRdb keeps in-frame clones, though not all of them. V, J and clone size reflect that table, while D and trimming were determined from the DNA. Here the sample spans more than 90,000 clones, roughly nine tenths being singletons. V dropped 4 bases and J dropped 4 bases, with 8 bases sitting between them. CDR1 and CDR2 from the germline V gene are WNHNN and SYGVQD (reference sequence). This CDR3 has 13 amino acids. The sequence was collected from a man between 65 and 79 years old who had recovered from COVID-19. The rearrangement joins TRBV10-1 to TRBJ1-5; TRBD1 might be the D (6 bases). Material for sequencing was peripheral blood. CDR3 protein: CASSGDTNQPQHF. CDR3 sequence (DNA): TGCGCCAGCAGTGGGGACACAAATCAGCCCCAGCATTTT.